The rows below give T cell receptor beta chains drawn from one sample of a study of blood T cell repertoires in COVID-19. The repertoire was sequenced with immunoSEQ multiplex PCR; TCRdb's copy has only in-frame clones and lacks some. Among about 16,000 clones listed, approximately 91% were seen once. The sequenced material came from peripheral blood. These receptors all come from a man aged 55 to 70 with acute or convalescent COVID-19. Both conserved end residues are part of each CDR3. Fields, in order: V gene, CDR3 length, D gene, J gene, clone size, CDR3 DNA, CDR3 protein. The D gene is left open where the match is weak. Expanded clones are given a class, and other clones once, few, many or no size at all.

v_call: TRBV10-3; cdr3_length: 15; d_call: NA; j_call: TRBJ2-4; clone_size: NA; cdr3_nt: TGTGCCATCAGTCTGGGGGCCCGGGATCAAAACATTCAGTACTTC; cdr3_aa: CAISLGARDQNIQYF
v_call: TRBV28; cdr3_length: 15; d_call: NA; j_call: TRBJ1-6; clone_size: medium-sized; cdr3_nt: TGTGCCAGCAGTTTAATTTCTTTTGGGAGTTCACCCCTCCACTTT; cdr3_aa: CASSLISFGSSPLHF
v_call: TRBV5-4; cdr3_length: 16; d_call: NA; j_call: TRBJ2-2; clone_size: NA; cdr3_nt: TGTGCCAGCAACGAACGTGGGCGGGCGAACACCGGGGAGCTGTTTTTT; cdr3_aa: CASNERGRANTGELFF
v_call: TRBV6-5; cdr3_length: 14; d_call: TRBD1; j_call: TRBJ2-3; clone_size: once; cdr3_nt: TGTGCCAGCAGTCGACAGGGGGGCGGAGATACGCAGTATTTT; cdr3_aa: CASSRQGGGDTQYF
v_call: TRBV28; cdr3_length: 13; d_call: TRBD2; j_call: TRBJ2-7; clone_size: NA; cdr3_nt: TGTGCCAGCAGGGGAGGGGCCACCTACGAGCAGTACTTC; cdr3_aa: CASRGGATYEQYF
v_call: TRBV3-1/TRBV3-2; cdr3_length: 15; d_call: TRBD2; j_call: TRBJ2-1; clone_size: NA; cdr3_nt: TGTGCCAGCAGCCAGAGGGGACTAGCGAGCCATGAGCAGTTCTTC; cdr3_aa: CASSQRGLASHEQFF
v_call: TRBV5-1; cdr3_length: 14; d_call: NA; j_call: TRBJ1-1; clone_size: NA; cdr3_nt: TGCGCCAGCAGCTTTCAGGCTAGGGGCACTGAAGCTTTCTTT; cdr3_aa: CASSFQARGTEAFF
v_call: TRBV9; cdr3_length: 15; d_call: NA; j_call: TRBJ2-3; clone_size: NA; cdr3_nt: TGTGCCAGCAGCGTGGGGGGGCTTTACACAGATACGCAGTATTTT; cdr3_aa: CASSVGGLYTDTQYF
v_call: TRBV3-1/TRBV3-2; cdr3_length: 16; d_call: TRBD2; j_call: TRBJ2-1; clone_size: NA; cdr3_nt: TGTGCCAGCAGTACCGATAGCGGGAGCGGGAACAATGAGCAGTTCTTC; cdr3_aa: CASSTDSGSGNNEQFF
v_call: TRBV5-4; cdr3_length: 16; d_call: TRBD1; j_call: TRBJ1-1; clone_size: once; cdr3_nt: TGTGCCAGCAGCTTGGAACAGGGGGCGTGGGGCACTGAAGCTTTCTTT; cdr3_aa: CASSLEQGAWGTEAFF
v_call: TRBV2; cdr3_length: 13; d_call: NA; j_call: TRBJ1-1; clone_size: NA; cdr3_nt: TGTGCCAGCAGGGGGGATAGTAGCGGTGAAGCTTTCTTT; cdr3_aa: CASRGDSSGEAFF
v_call: TRBV25-1; cdr3_length: 13; d_call: TRBD2; j_call: TRBJ2-7; clone_size: few; cdr3_nt: TGTGCCAGCAGTGAGGGACTAGCTCGCGAGCAGTACTTC; cdr3_aa: CASSEGLAREQYF
v_call: TRBV21-1; cdr3_length: 15; d_call: NA; j_call: TRBJ2-7; clone_size: few; cdr3_nt: TGTGCCAGCAGCAAAGGGACAGCCTCTTCCTACGAGCAGTACTTC; cdr3_aa: CASSKGTASSYEQYF
v_call: TRBV4-2; cdr3_length: 17; d_call: NA; j_call: TRBJ2-2; clone_size: NA; cdr3_nt: TGTGCCAGCAGCCAGGCGTCCGGCGGGACGGAGGCCGGGGAGCTGTTTTTT; cdr3_aa: CASSQASGGTEAGELFF
v_call: TRBV19; cdr3_length: 14; d_call: NA; j_call: TRBJ2-7; clone_size: NA; cdr3_nt: TGTGCCAGTAGTATTCCGGGGATCACCTACGAGCAGTACTTC; cdr3_aa: CASSIPGITYEQYF
v_call: TRBV6-1; cdr3_length: 16; d_call: NA; j_call: TRBJ1-3; clone_size: NA; cdr3_nt: TGTGCCAGCAGTGATTTTCTACGGGGGGCTGGAAACACCATATATTTT; cdr3_aa: CASSDFLRGAGNTIYF
v_call: TRBV28; cdr3_length: 15; d_call: TRBD2; j_call: TRBJ2-2; clone_size: NA; cdr3_nt: TGTGCCAGCAGCTCTAGCGGGAGTCGCACCGGGGAGCTGTTTTTT; cdr3_aa: CASSSSGSRTGELFF